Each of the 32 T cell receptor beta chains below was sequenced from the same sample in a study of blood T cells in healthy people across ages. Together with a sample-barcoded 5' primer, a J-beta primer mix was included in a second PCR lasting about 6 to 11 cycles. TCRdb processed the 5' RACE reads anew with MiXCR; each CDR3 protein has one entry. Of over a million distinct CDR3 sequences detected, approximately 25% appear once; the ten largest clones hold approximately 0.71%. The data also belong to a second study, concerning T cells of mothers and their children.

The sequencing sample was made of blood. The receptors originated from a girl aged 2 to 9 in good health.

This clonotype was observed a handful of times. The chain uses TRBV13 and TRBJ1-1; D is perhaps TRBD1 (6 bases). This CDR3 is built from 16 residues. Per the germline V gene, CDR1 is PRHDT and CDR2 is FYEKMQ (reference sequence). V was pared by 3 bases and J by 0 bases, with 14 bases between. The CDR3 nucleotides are TGTGCCAGCAGCTTCATTTACAGGGCTGTGAACACTGAAGCTTTCTTT. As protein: CASSFIYRAVNTEAFF.

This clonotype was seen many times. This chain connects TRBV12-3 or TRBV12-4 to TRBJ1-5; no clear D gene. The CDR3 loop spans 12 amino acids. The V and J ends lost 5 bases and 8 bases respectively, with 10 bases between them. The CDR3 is CASSPLGEPQHF. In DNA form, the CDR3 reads TGTGCCAGCAGTCCCCTGGGTGAGCCCCAGCATTTT.

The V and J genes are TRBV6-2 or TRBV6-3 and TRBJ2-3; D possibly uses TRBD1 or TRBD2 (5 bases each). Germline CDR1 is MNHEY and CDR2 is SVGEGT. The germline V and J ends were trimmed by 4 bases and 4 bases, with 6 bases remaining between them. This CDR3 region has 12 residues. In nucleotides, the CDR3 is TGTGCCAGCAGTTGGGGACCAGATACGCAGTATTTT. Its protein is CASSWGPDTQYF.

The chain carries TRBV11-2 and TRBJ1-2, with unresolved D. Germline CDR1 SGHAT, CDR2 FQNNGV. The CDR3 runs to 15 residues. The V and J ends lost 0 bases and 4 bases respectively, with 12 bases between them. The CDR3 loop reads CASSLDPSAVYGYTF. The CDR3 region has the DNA TGTGCCAGCAGCTTAGATCCCTCCGCTGTCTATGGCTACACCTTC.

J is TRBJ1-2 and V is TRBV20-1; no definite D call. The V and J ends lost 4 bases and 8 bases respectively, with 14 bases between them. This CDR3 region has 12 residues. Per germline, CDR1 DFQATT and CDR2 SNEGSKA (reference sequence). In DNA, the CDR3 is TGCAGTGCTATGGGCCTACTTGGGGGCTACACCTTC. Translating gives CSAMGLLGGYTF.

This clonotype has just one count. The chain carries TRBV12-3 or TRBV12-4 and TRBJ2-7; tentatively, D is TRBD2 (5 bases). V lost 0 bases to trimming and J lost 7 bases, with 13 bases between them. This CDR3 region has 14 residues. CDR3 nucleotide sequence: TGTGCCAGCAGTTTAGCGTCACGGGGTCGGGAGCAGTACTTC. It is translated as CASSLASRGREQYF.

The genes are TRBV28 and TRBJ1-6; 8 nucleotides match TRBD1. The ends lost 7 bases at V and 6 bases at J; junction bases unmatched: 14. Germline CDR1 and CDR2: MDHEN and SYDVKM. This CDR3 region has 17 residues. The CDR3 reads CASMSDQGAGINSPLHF. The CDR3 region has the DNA TGTGCCAGCATGTCTGATCAGGGGGCAGGAATTAATTCACCCCTCCACTTT.

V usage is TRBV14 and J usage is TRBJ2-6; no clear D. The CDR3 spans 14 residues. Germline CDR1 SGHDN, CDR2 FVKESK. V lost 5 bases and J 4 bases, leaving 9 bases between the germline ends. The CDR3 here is CASSSMRGANVLTF. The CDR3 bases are TGTGCCAGCAGCTCCATGCGAGGGGCCAACGTCCTGACTTTC. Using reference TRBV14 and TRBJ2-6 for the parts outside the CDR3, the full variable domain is EAGVTQFPSHSVIEKGQTVTLRCDPISGHDNLYWYRRVMGKEIKFLLHFVKESKQDESGMPNNRFLAERTGGTYSTLKVQPAELEDSGVYFCASSSMRGANVLTFGAGSRLTVL.

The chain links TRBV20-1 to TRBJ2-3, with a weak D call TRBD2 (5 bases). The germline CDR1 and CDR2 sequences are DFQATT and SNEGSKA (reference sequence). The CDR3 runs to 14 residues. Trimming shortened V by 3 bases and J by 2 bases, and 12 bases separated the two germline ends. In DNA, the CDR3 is TGCAGTGCTAGTCTCGCTAGCCACACAGATACGCAGTATTTT. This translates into CSASLASHTDTQYF.

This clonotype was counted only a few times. As DNA, the CDR3 is TGCAGTGCTAGGCGGGGGGTCGGCTACACCTTC. Protein product: CSARRGVGYTF. V usage is TRBV20-1 and J usage is TRBJ1-2; D is possibly TRBD1 (5 bases). CDR3 length: 11 residues. Trimming stripped 3 bases from V and 8 bases from J, with 10 bases between. From germline, CDR1 is DFQATT and CDR2 SNEGSKA (reference sequence).

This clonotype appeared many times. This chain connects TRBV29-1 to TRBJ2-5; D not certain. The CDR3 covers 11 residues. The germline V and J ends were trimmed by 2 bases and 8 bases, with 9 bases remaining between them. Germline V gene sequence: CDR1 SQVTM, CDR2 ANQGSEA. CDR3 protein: CSVETGQTQYF. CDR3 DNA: TGCAGCGTTGAAACCGGGCAAACCCAGTACTTC.

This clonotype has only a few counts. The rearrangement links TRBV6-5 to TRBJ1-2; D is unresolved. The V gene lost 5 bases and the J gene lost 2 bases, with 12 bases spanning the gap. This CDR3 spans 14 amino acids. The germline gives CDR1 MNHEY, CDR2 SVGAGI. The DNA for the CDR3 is TGTGCCAGCAGTCTTACTGTTGGGAACTATGGCTACACCTTC. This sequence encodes CASSLTVGNYGYTF.

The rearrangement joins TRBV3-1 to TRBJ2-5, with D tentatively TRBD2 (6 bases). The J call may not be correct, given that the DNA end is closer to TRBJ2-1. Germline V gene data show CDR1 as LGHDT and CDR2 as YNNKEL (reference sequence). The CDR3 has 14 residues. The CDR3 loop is CASSHGGSYNEQFF. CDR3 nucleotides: TGTGCCAGCAGCCACGGGGGTTCCTACAATGAGCAGTTCTTC.

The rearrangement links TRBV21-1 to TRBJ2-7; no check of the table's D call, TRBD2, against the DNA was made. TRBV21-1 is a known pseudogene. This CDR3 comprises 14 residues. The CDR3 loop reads CASSKSPGSYEQYF. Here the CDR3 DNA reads TGTGCCAGCAGCAAAAGTCCAGGCTCCTACGAGCAGTACTTC.

CDR3 region: CASSQDRLGFGSTEAFF. The CDR3 DNA sequence: TGCGCCAGCAGCCAAGATAGGCTCGGCTTCGGGAGCACTGAAGCTTTCTTT. The genes are TRBV4-3 and TRBJ1-1; D gene uncertain. Looked up from germline, CDR1 is LGHNA and CDR2 is YSLEER. The V end lost 0 bases, the J end lost 4 bases, and 18 bases lay between the germline ends. This CDR3 is built from 17 residues.

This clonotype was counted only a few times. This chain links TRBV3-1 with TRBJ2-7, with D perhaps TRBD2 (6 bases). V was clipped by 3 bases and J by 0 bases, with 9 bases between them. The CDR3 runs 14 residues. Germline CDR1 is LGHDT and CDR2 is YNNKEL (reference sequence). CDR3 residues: CASSQAGRSYEQYF. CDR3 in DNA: TGTGCCAGCAGCCAGGCGGGACGCTCCTACGAGCAGTACTTC.

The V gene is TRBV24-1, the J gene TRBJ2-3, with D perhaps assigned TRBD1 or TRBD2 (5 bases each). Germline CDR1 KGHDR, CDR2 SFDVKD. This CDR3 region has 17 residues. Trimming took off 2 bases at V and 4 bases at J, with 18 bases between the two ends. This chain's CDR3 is CATSDSPGRPVADTQYF. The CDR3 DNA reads TGTGCCACCAGTGATTCCCCGGGACGCCCCGTCGCAGATACGCAGTATTTT.

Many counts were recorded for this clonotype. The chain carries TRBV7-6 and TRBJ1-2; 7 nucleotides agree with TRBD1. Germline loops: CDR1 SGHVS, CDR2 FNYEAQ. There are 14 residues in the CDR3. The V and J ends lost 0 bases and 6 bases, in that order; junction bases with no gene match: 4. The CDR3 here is CASSLAPTGNGYTF. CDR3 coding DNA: TGTGCCAGCAGCTTAGCGCCGACAGGGAATGGCTACACCTTC.

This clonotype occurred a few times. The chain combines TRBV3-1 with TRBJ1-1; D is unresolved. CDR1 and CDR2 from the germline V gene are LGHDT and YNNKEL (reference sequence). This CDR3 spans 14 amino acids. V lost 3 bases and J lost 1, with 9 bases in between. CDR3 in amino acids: CASSHGEGNTEAFF. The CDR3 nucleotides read TGTGCCAGCAGCCATGGCGAGGGGAACACTGAAGCTTTCTTT.

The CDR3 here is CSVGSGSIHNEQFF. As DNA, the CDR3 is TGCAGCGTTGGTAGCGGGAGTATCCACAATGAGCAGTTCTTC. The genes are TRBV29-1 and TRBJ2-5, with 9 positions matching TRBD2. Near its end, the DNA agrees better with TRBJ2-1, so the J call may be wrong. The germline CDR1 and CDR2 sequences are SQVTM and ANQGSEA. This CDR3 has 14 residues.

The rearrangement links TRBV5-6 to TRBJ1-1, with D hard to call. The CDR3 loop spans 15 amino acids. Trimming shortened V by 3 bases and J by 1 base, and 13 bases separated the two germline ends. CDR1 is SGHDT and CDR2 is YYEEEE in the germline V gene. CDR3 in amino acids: CASSSSTRTNTEAFF. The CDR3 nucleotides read TGTGCCAGCAGCTCGTCGACACGGACGAACACTGAAGCTTTCTTT.

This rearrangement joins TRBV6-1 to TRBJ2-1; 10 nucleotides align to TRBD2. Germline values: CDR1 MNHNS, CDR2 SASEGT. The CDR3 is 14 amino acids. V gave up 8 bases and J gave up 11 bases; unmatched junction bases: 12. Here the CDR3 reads CASEDTAGGGKQFF. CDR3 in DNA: TGTGCCAGCGAGGACACAGCGGGAGGGGGGAAGCAGTTCTTC.

CDR3 amino acids: CASSPGAGVGTEAFF. In nucleotides, the CDR3 is TGTGCCAGCAGCCCAGGGGCAGGGGTAGGCACTGAAGCTTTCTTT. The J gene is TRBJ1-1, the V gene TRBV7-2; maybe TRBD1 (6 bases). Germline CDR1 reads SGHTA; CDR2 reads FQGNSA. V was cut by 5 bases and J by 4 bases, with 17 bases left in between. The CDR3 loop spans 15 amino acids.

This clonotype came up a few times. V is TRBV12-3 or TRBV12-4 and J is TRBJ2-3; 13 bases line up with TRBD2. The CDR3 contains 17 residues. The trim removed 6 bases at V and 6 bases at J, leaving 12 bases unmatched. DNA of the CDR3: TGTGCCAGCAGCTTAACCCTACTAGCGGGAGGGGAGGATACGCAGTATTTT. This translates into CASSLTLLAGGEDTQYF.

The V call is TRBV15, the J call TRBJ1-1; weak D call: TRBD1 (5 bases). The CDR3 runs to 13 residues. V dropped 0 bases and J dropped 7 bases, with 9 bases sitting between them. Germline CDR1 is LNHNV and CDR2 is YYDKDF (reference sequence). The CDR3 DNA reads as TGTGCCACCAGCAGAGATCGGGGGATTGAAGCTTTCTTT. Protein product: CATSRDRGIEAFF.

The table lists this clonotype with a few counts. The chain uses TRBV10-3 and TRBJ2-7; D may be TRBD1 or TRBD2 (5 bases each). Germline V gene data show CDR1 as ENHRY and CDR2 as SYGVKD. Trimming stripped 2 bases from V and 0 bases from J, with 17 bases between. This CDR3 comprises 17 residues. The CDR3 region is CAISEPWDVRSSYEQYF. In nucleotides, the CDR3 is TGTGCCATCAGTGAGCCTTGGGACGTCCGTAGCTCCTACGAGCAGTACTTC.

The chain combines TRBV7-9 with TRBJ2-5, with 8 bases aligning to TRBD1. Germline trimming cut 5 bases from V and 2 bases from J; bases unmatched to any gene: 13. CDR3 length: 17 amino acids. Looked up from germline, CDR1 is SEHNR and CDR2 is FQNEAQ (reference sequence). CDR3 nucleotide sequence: TGTGCCAGCAGCCAACGGACAGGGATGAGCGGACAAGAGACCCAGTACTTC. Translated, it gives CASSQRTGMSGQETQYF.

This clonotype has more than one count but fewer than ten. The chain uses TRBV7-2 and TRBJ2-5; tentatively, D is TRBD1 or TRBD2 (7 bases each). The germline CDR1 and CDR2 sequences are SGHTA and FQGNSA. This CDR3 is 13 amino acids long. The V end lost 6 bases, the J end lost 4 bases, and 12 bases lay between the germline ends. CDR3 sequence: CASRVRGGETQYF. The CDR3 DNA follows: TGTGCCAGCAGGGTCAGGGGGGGAGAGACCCAGTACTTC.

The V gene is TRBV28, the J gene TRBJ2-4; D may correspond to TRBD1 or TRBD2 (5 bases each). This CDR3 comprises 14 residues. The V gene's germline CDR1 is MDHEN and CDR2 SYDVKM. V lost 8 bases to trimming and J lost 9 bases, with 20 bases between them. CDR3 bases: TGTGCCAGCGCAAACCGGGACGTTAAGCGCATTCAGTACTTC. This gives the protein CASANRDVKRIQYF. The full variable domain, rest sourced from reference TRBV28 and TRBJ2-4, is DVKVTQSSRYLVKRTGEKVFLECVQDMDHENMFWYRQDPGLGLRLIYFSYDVKMKEKGDIPEGYSVSREKKERFSLILESASTNQTSMYLCASANRDVKRIQYFGAGTRLSVL.

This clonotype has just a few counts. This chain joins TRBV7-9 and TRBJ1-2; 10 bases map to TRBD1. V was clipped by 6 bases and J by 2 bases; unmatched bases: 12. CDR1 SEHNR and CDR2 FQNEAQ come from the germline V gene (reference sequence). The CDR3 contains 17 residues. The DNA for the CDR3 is TGTGCCAGCAGTCCTCCTTCCCCGGGACAGGGGAACTATGGCTACACCTTC. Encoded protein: CASSPPSPGQGNYGYTF.

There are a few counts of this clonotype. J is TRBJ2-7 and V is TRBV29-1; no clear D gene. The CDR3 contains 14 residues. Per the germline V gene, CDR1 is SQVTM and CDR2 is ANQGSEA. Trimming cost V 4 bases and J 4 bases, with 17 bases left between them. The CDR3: CSVGSLGSFYEQYF. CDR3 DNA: TGCAGCGTTGGGAGCCTAGGCAGTTTTTACGAGCAGTACTTC.

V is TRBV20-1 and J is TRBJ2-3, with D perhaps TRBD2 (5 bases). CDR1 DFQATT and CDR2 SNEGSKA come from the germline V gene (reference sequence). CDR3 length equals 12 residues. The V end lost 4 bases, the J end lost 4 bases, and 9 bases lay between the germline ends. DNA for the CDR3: TGCAGTGCTAACCTACTAGCAGATACGCAGTATTTT. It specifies CSANLLADTQYF.